The rows below give T cell receptor beta chains drawn from one sample of a study of shared clonotypes between healthy human individuals. Data came from immunoSEQ multiplex PCR; TCRdb stores just in-frame clones and leaves some out. The table has hundreds of thousands of clones, around 72% seen once. What was sequenced was memory CD4+ T cells sorted from blood. These receptors were taken from a young woman in good health. The CDR3 runs from the conserved cysteine through the conserved F or W. Fields, in order: V gene, D gene, J gene, clone size, CDR3 DNA, CDR3 protein. The D gene is left open where the match is weak. Clone size is shown for a subset of rows, as once, few, many or a class of expanded clone.

V: TRBV7-9; D: TRBD1; J: TRBJ1-1; size: -; DNA: TGTGCCAGCAGCTCACAGGGGGGTCTCACTGAAGCTTTCTTT; CDR3: CASSSQGGLTEAFF
V: TRBV7-2; D: -; J: TRBJ2-5; size: many; DNA: TGTGCCAGCAGCGAGACCCGGGACTCTCAGACCCAGTACTTC; CDR3: CASSETRDSQTQYF
V: TRBV11-3; D: -; J: TRBJ2-1; size: -; DNA: TGTGCCAGCAGTTACGGGACCCGCTCCTACAATGAGCAGTTCTTC; CDR3: CASSYGTRSYNEQFF
V: TRBV28; D: -; J: TRBJ2-7; size: -; DNA: TGTGCCAGCAGTGAACGCAGATACGAGCAGTACTTC; CDR3: CASSERRYEQYF
V: TRBV27; D: -; J: TRBJ2-5; size: few; DNA: TGTGCCAGCAGTCCGCACCCGGGGACCCAGTACTTC; CDR3: CASSPHPGTQYF
V: TRBV20-1; D: TRBD1; J: TRBJ1-1; size: -; DNA: TGCAGTGCTTGGACAGGGGAGAAGGCTTTCTTT; CDR3: CSAWTGEKAFF
V: TRBV29-1; D: TRBD1; J: TRBJ1-1; size: -; DNA: TGCAGCGTTGAACGGGACAGGGGTTCCACTGAAGCTTTCTTT; CDR3: CSVERDRGSTEAFF
V: TRBV7-6; D: TRBD1; J: TRBJ2-3; size: many; DNA: TGTGCCAGCAGCCTGGGACAGGGGATCGCTGATACGCAGTATTTT; CDR3: CASSLGQGIADTQYF
V: TRBV5-4; D: TRBD1; J: TRBJ1-2; size: -; DNA: TGTGCCAGCAGCTTTGGGACAGGGGGTGACGGCTACACCTTC; CDR3: CASSFGTGGDGYTF
V: TRBV28; D: -; J: TRBJ2-1; size: -; DNA: TGTGCCAGCATTGGGGTTGGAAATGAGCAGTTCTTC; CDR3: CASIGVGNEQFF
V: TRBV19; D: TRBD2; J: TRBJ2-7; size: -; DNA: TGTGCCAGTTCGGGACTAGCGTCTGAGCAGTACTTC; CDR3: CASSGLASEQYF
V: TRBV2; D: TRBD2; J: TRBJ2-5; size: -; DNA: TGTGCCAGCAGTGAGACTAGCGGACAAGAGACCCAGTACTTC; CDR3: CASSETSGQETQYF
V: TRBV7-9; D: -; J: TRBJ1-2; size: -; DNA: TGTGCCAGCACCAGGGAGGATAATGGCTACACCTTC; CDR3: CASTREDNGYTF
V: TRBV5-6; D: TRBD1; J: TRBJ2-5; size: few; DNA: TGTGCCAGCAGCTTGGGCAGGGGGCTTCAAGAGACCCAGTACTTC; CDR3: CASSLGRGLQETQYF
V: TRBV5-1; D: TRBD2; J: TRBJ2-7; size: -; DNA: TGCGCCAGCAGCTTGGGGACTAGCGGGAGAAACGAGCAGTACTTC; CDR3: CASSLGTSGRNEQYF
V: TRBV30; D: TRBD1; J: TRBJ1-2; size: -; DNA: TGTGCCTGGAGACAGGGGCTTGGCCACACCTTC; CDR3: CAWRQGLGHTF
V: TRBV19; D: -; J: TRBJ2-1; size: few; DNA: TGTGCCAGTAGTATTGGGTTCTTGGCTCGGACCCTCTACAATGAGCAGTTCTTC; CDR3: CASSIGFLARTLYNEQFF
V: TRBV19; D: TRBD2; J: TRBJ2-1; size: -; DNA: TGTGCCAGTAGTCCAACGACTAGCGGGGACTACAATGAGCAGTTCTTC; CDR3: CASSPTTSGDYNEQFF
V: TRBV5-1; D: -; J: TRBJ2-7; size: -; DNA: TGCGCCAGCAGCTTGAGGGGTCGGGGCAGAGGATCCTACGAGCAGTACTTC; CDR3: CASSLRGRGRGSYEQYF